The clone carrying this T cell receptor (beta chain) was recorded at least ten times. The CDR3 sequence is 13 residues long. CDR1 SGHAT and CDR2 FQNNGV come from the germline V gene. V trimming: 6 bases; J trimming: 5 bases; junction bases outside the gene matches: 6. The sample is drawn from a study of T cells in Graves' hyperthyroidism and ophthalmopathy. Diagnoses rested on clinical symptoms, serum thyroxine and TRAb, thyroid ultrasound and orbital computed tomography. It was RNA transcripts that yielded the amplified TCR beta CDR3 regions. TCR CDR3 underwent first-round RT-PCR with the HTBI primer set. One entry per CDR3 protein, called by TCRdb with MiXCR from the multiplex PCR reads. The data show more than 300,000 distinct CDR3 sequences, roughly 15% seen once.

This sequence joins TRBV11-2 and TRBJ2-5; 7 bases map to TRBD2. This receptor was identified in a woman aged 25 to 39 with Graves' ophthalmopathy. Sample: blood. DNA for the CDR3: TGTGCCAGCAGTTTTGGGGGGGAGGAGACCCAGTACTTC. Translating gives CASSFGGEETQYF.